Listed below are T cell receptor beta chains from one sample, sequenced in a study of regulatory T cells in long-lasting Graves disease. Each CDR3 protein is one row after TCRdb ran MiXCR on the multiplex PCR reads. This table holds fewer than 650,000 distinct CDR3 sequences, approximately 15% found once. These data were also filed under a second study, of T cells in Graves' hyperthyroidism and ophthalmopathy.

The input for sequencing was peripheral blood mononuclear cells (PBMCs), taken at new diagnosis, from a patient treated with antithyroid drugs. These TCRs come from a woman aged 30 to 39 with Graves disease. CDR3s include the opening cysteine and the closing phenylalanine or tryptophan. The D gene is left open where the match is weak. Size is omitted from some rows. Given values are once, few, many or a class for expanded clones.

.,TRBJ1-2,TRBV4-1,.,CASSQGQGLDGYTF,TGCGCCAGCAGCCAAGGGCAGGGTTTGGATGGCTACACCTTC
few,TRBJ2-7,TRBV4-1,.,CASSLLQGDEQYF,TGCGCCAGCAGCCTCTTACAGGGCGACGAGCAGTACTTC
many,TRBJ1-1,TRBV28,TRBD1,CASSSTGVAFF,TGTGCCAGCAGTTCAACAGGGGTAGCTTTCTTT
many,TRBJ2-7,TRBV10-3,TRBD2,CAITFAAGESYEQYF,TGTGCCATCACCTTTGCGGCGGGAGAGTCCTACGAGCAGTACTTC
many,TRBJ1-2,TRBV20-1,.,CSARGPGLLDGGYTF,TGCAGTGCTAGAGGTCCCGGGCTCTTAGACGGGGGCTACACCTTC
few,TRBJ2-3,TRBV18,.,CASSPARTLQDTAQYF,TGTGCCAGCTCACCCGCCCGGACATTACAAGACACCGCGCAGTATTTT
.,TRBJ1-6,TRBV7-8,TRBD1,CASSFGDRERSPLHF,TGTGCCAGCAGCTTCGGGGACAGGGAGCGTTCACCCCTCCACTTT
.,TRBJ1-2,TRBV29-1,TRBD1,CSVEIMQGARGYTF,TGCAGCGTTGAAATTATGCAGGGGGCTCGGGGCTACACCTTC
many,TRBJ2-7,TRBV7-3,.,CASSPAGGARSYEQYF,TGTGCCAGCAGCCCGGCAGGCGGGGCTCGCTCCTACGAGCAGTACTTC
few,TRBJ2-5,TRBV29-1,TRBD2,CSVAGTSRETQYF,TGCAGCGTTGCCGGGACTAGCAGAGAGACCCAGTACTTC
few,TRBJ1-2,TRBV5-1,.,CASSLDTFSYGYTF,TGCGCCAGCAGCTTGGACACTTTTTCTTATGGCTACACCTTC
few,TRBJ1-4,TRBV5-1,TRBD1,CASSFGTGEEKLFF,TGCGCCAGCAGCTTCGGGACAGGGGAGGAAAAACTGTTTTTT
many,TRBJ2-5,TRBV7-2,TRBD2,CASSLRWGGQETQYF,TGTGCCAGCAGCCTTAGATGGGGGGGCCAAGAGACCCAGTACTTC
many,TRBJ2-3,TRBV7-9,TRBD2,CASSQTGTSGPDTQYF,TGTGCCAGCAGCCAAACCGGGACTAGCGGGCCAGATACGCAGTATTTT
many,TRBJ1-1,TRBV11-2,.,CASSLIGGAVTEAFF,TGTGCCAGCAGCTTAATTGGCGGGGCGGTAACTGAAGCTTTCTTT
many,TRBJ1-1,TRBV28,.,CASNLGLIGEAFF,TGTGCCAGCAATCTTGGCCTAATCGGTGAAGCTTTCTTT
many,TRBJ1-4,TRBV15,.,CATSRVQGGEGKLFF,TGTGCCACCAGCAGAGTACAGGGCGGAGAAGGAAAACTGTTTTTT
many,TRBJ2-3,TRBV7-2,TRBD1,CASSSVRTGSTDTQYF,TGTGCCAGCAGCTCGGTACGGACAGGGAGCACAGATACGCAGTATTTT
many,TRBJ2-5,TRBV28,.,CASSKRGIQETQYF,TGTGCCAGCAGCAAAAGGGGGATCCAAGAGACCCAGTACTTC
few,TRBJ1-1,TRBV5-1,TRBD1,CASSSPRGGNTEAFF,TGCGCCAGCAGCTCACCCAGGGGGGGAAATACTGAAGCTTTCTTT
many,TRBJ1-5,TRBV7-9,TRBD1,CASSQGADGQPQHF,TGTGCCAGCAGTCAGGGGGCGGATGGACAGCCCCAGCATTTT
.,TRBJ2-1,TRBV24-1,TRBD2,CATSDSLAGGPFF,TGTGCCACCAGTGATTCCTTAGCGGGAGGGCCGTTCTTC
.,TRBJ2-1,TRBV28,.,CASSLPRTISYNEQFF,TGTGCCAGCAGTTTACCGAGGACTATCTCCTACAATGAGCAGTTCTTC
many,TRBJ2-7,TRBV28,.,CASGTADSYEQYF,TGTGCCAGCGGGACGGCGGATTCCTACGAGCAGTACTTC
.,TRBJ1-2,TRBV6-4,.,CASSDSTGNNYGYTF,TGTGCCAGCAGTGACTCGACCGGGAATAACTATGGCTACACCTTC
.,TRBJ2-3,TRBV3-1,.,CASQDWGNTDTQYF,TGTGCCAGCCAGGACTGGGGAAACACAGATACGCAGTATTTT
few,TRBJ2-5,TRBV6-2/TRBV6-3,TRBD1,CASSYFPPGQGEGETQYF,TGTGCCAGCAGTTACTTCCCCCCGGGACAGGGTGAGGGGGAGACCCAGTACTTC
few,TRBJ2-2,TRBV28,TRBD2,CASSFLAGGAGELFF,TGTGCCAGCAGTTTCCTCGCGGGAGGAGCCGGGGAGCTGTTTTTT
many,TRBJ2-1,TRBV5-1,.,CASSFVIGLAINEQFF,TGCGCCAGCAGCTTCGTGATCGGGCTTGCTATCAATGAGCAGTTCTTC
few,TRBJ2-1,TRBV6-1,.,CASSESSAYNEQFF,TGTGCCAGCAGTGAATCCAGCGCCTACAATGAGCAGTTCTTC
.,TRBJ2-7,TRBV29-1,TRBD1,CSVWTGIDYEQYF,TGCAGCGTTTGGACAGGGATCGATTACGAGCAGTACTTC
many,TRBJ2-7,TRBV2,TRBD1,CASLKDRGAYEQYF,TGTGCCAGCTTAAAGGACAGGGGCGCGTACGAGCAGTACTTC
.,TRBJ2-3,TRBV20-1,TRBD2,CSLRGTGVDQDTQYF,TGCAGCCTGCGGGGGACCGGGGTAGATCAAGATACGCAGTATTTT
.,TRBJ1-2,TRBV30,.,CAWSFGRSYGYTF,TGTGCCTGGTCCTTCGGCAGGAGCTATGGCTACACCTTC
.,TRBJ1-1,TRBV30,.,CAWSVGGTGSTEAFF,TGTGCCTGGAGTGTTGGGGGAACGGGAAGTACTGAAGCTTTCTTT
.,TRBJ1-1,TRBV20-1,TRBD1,CSAQIRGRRTEAFF,TGCAGTGCACAGATTAGGGGGCGGAGGACTGAAGCTTTCTTT
few,TRBJ2-1,TRBV18,.,CASSRAGSYNEQFF,TGTGCCAGCTCACGGGCGGGAAGTTACAATGAGCAGTTCTTC
.,TRBJ2-1,TRBV28,.,CASGTLGGRSYNEQFF,TGTGCCAGCGGGACACTTGGGGGGCGCTCCTACAATGAGCAGTTCTTC
.,TRBJ1-1,TRBV10-3,TRBD1,CAISEPDRGLNTEAFF,TGTGCCATCAGTGAGCCCGACAGGGGTTTGAACACTGAAGCTTTCTTT
many,TRBJ2-3,TRBV15,TRBD2,CATSRDRLAGVIDTQYF,TGTGCCACCAGCAGAGATCGACTAGCGGGAGTTATTGATACGCAGTATTTT
.,TRBJ2-4,TRBV20-1,.,CSGGPYIQYF,TGCAGTGGAGGACCGTACATTCAGTACTTC
few,TRBJ2-7,TRBV6-2/TRBV6-3,.,CASSYRTGAYEQYF,TGTGCCAGCAGTTATCGAACGGGAGCCTACGAGCAGTACTTC